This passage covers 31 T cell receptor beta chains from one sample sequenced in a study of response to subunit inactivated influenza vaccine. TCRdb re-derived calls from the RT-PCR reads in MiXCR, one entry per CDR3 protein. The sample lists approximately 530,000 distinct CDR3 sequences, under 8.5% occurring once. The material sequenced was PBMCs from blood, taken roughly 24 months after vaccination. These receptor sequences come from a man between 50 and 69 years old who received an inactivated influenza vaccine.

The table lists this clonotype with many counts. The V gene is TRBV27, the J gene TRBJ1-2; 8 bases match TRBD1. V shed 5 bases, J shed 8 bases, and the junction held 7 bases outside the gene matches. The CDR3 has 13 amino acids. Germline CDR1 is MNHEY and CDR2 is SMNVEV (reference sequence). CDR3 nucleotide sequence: TGTGCCAGCAGTCCGCAGGGGGCGCCGGGCTACACCTTC. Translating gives CASSPQGAPGYTF.

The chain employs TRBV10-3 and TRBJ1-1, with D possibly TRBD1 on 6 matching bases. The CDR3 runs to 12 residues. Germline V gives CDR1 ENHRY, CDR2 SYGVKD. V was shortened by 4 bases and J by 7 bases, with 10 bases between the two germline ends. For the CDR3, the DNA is TGTGCCATCAGTGTAGGGACACTTGAAGCTTTCTTT. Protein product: CAISVGTLEAFF.

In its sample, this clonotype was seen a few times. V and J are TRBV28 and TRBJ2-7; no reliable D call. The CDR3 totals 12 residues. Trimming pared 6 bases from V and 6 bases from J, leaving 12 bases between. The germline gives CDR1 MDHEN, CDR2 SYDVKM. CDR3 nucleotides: TGTGCCAGCAGCCCCCATGGCGGCGAGCAGTACTTC. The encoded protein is CASSPHGGEQYF.

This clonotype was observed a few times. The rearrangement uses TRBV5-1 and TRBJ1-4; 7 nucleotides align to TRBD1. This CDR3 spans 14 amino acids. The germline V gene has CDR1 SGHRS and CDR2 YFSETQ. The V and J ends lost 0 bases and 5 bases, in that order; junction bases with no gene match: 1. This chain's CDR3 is CASSLGGQNEKLFF. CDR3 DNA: TGCGCCAGCAGCTTGGGGGGACAGAATGAAAAACTGTTTTTT. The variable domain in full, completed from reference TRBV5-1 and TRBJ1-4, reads KAGVTQTPRYLIKTRGQQVTLSCSPISGHRSVSWYQQTPGQGLQFLFEYFSETQRNKGNFPGRFSGRQFSNSRSEMNVSTLELGDSALYLCASSLGGQNEKLFFGSGTQLSVL.

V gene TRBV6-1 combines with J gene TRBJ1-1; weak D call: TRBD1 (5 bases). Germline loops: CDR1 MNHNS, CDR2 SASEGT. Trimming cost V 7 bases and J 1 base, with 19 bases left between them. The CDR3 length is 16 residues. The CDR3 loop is CASKVWDASPNTEAFF. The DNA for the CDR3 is TGTGCCAGCAAGGTTTGGGACGCATCCCCGAACACTGAAGCTTTCTTT.

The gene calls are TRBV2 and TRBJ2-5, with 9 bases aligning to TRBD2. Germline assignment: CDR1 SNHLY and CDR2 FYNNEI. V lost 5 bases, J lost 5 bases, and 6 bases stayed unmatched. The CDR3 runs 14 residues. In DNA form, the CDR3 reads TGTGCCAGCAGTCCTGTAGCGGGAGTGGAGACCCAGTACTTC. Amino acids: CASSPVAGVETQYF.

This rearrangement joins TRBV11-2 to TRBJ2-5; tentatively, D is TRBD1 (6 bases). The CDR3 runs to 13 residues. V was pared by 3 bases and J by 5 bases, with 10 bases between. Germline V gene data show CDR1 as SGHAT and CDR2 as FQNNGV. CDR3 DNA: TGTGCCAGCAGCTTGGGACACCCGGAGACCCAGTACTTC. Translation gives CASSLGHPETQYF. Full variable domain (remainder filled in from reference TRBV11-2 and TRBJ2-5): EAGVAQSPRYKIIEKRQSVAFWCNPISGHATLYWYQQILGQGPKLLIQFQNNGVVDDSQLPKDRFSAERLKGVDSTLKIQPAKLEDSAVYLCASSLGHPETQYFGPGTRLLVL.

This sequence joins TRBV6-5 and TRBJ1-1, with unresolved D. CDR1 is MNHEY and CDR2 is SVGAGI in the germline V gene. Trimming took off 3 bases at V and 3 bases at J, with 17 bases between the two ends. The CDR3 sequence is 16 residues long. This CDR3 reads CASSYPVSRGDTEAFF. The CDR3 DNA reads TGTGCCAGCAGTTATCCAGTATCCCGTGGGGACACTGAAGCTTTCTTT.

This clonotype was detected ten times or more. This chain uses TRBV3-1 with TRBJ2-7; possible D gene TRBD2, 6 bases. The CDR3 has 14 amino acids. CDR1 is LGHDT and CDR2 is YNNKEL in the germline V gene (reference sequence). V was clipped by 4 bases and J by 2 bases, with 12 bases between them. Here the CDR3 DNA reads TGTGCCAGCAGCCGCCGGGACTCCCCCTACGAGCAGTACTTC. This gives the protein CASSRRDSPYEQYF.

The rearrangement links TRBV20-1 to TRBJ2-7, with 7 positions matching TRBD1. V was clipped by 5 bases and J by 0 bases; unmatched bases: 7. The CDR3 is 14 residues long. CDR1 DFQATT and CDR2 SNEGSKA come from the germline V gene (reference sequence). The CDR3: CSAETGQISYEQYF. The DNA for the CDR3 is TGCAGTGCTGAGACGGGACAGATCTCCTACGAGCAGTACTTC.

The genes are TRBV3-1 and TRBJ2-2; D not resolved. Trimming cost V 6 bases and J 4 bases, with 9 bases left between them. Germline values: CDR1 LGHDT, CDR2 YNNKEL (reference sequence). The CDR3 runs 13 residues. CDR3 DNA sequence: TGTGCCAGCAGGGCCACCCGCACCGGGGAGCTGTTTTTT. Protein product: CASRATRTGELFF.

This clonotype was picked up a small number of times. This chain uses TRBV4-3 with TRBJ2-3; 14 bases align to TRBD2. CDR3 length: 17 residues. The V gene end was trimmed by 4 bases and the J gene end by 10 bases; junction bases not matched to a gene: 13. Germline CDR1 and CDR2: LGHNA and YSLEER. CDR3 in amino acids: CASSLRDRGLAGEAQYF. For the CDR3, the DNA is TGCGCCAGCAGCCTGAGAGACCGGGGACTAGCGGGAGAGGCGCAGTATTTT.

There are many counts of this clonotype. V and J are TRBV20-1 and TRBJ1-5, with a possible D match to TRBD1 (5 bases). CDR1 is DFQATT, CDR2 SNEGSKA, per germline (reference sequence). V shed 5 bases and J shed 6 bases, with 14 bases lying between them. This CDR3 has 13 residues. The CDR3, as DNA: TGCAGTGCTGGAGGGGCCCTTGGTCAGCCCCAGCATTTT. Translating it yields CSAGGALGQPQHF.

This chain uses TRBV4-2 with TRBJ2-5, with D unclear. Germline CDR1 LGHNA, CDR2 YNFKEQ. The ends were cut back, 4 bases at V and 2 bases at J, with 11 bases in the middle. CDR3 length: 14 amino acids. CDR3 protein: CASSLGFAQETQYF. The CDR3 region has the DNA TGTGCCAGCAGCCTTGGGTTCGCTCAAGAGACCCAGTACTTC.

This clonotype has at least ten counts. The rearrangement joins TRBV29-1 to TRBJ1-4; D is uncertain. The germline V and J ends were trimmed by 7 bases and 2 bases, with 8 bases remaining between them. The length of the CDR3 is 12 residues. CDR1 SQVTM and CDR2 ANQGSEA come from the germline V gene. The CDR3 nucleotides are TGCAGCGCGAGGGTCACTAATGAAAAACTGTTTTTT. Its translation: CSARVTNEKLFF.

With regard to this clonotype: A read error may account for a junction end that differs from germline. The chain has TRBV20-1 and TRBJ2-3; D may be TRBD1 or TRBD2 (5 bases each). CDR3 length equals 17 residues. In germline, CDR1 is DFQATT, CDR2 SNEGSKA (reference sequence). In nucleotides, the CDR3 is TGCTGTGCTCCCCGGGTATGGGACGAACCGTCCACAGATACGCAGTATTTT. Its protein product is CCAPRVWDEPSTDTQYF.

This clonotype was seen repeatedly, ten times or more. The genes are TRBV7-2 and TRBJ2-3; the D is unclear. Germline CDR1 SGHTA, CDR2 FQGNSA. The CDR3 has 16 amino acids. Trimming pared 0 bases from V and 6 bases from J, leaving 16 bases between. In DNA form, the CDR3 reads TGTGCCAGCAGCTTAGCGGTTTCCGCGGCGCAGGATACGCAGTATTTT. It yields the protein CASSLAVSAAQDTQYF.

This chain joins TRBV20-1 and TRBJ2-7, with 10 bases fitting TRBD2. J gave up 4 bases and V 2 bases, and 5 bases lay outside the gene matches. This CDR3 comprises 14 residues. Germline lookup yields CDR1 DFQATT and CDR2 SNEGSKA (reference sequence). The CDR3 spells CSARPSGRVYEQYF. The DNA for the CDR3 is TGCAGTGCTAGACCTAGCGGGAGAGTGTACGAGCAGTACTTC.

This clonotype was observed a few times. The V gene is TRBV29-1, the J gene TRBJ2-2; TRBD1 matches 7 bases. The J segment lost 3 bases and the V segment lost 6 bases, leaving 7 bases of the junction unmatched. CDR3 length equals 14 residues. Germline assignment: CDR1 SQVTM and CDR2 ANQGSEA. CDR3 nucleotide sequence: TGCAGCGTCGCTACAGGGGCCTACACCGGGGAGCTGTTTTTT. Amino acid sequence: CSVATGAYTGELFF.

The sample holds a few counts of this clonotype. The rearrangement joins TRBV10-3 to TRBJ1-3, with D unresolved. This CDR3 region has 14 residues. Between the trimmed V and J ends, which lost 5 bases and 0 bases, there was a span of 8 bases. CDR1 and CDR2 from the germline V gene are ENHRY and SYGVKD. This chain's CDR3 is CAISTEVSGNTIYF. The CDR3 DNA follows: TGTGCCATCAGTACCGAGGTCTCTGGAAACACCATATATTTT.

CDR3 nucleotide sequence: TGTGCCAGCATATCTGAGCAGGGAGTGAATGAGCAGTTCTTC. This translates into CASISEQGVNEQFF. The V call is TRBV6-1, the J call TRBJ2-1; D is possibly TRBD1 or TRBD2 (5 bases each). This CDR3 is built from 14 residues. Trimming left V 7 bases short and J 7 bases short, with 17 bases between. The germline V gene encodes CDR1 MNHNS and CDR2 SASEGT.

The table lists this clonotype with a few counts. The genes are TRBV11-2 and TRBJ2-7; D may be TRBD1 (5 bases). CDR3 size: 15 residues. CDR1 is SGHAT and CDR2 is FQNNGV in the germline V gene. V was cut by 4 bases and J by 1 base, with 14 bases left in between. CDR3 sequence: CASSSKRTGSYEQYF. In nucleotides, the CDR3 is TGTGCCAGCAGCTCCAAAAGAACAGGATCCTACGAGCAGTACTTC. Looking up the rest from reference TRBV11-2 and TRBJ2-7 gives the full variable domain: EAGVAQSPRYKIIEKRQSVAFWCNPISGHATLYWYQQILGQGPKLLIQFQNNGVVDDSQLPKDRFSAERLKGVDSTLKIQPAKLEDSAVYLCASSSKRTGSYEQYFGPGTRLTVT.

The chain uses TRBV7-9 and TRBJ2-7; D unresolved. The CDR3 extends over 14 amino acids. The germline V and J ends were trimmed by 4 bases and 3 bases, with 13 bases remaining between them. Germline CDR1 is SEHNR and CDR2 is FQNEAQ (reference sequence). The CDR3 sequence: CASSSDAALYEQYF. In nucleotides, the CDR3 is TGTGCCAGCAGCTCGGACGCGGCACTCTACGAGCAGTACTTC.

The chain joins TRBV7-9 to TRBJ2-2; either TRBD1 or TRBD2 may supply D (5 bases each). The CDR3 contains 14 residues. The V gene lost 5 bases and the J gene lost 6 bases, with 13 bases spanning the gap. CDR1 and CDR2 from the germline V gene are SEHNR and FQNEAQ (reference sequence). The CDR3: CASSPPSGPGELFF. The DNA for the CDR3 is TGTGCCAGCAGCCCGCCTTCGGGACCCGGGGAGCTGTTTTTT.

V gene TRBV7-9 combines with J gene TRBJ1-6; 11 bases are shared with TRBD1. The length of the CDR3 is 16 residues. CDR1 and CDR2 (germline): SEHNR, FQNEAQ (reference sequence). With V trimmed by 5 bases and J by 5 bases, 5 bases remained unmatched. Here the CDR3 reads CASSPGTGGNNSPLHF. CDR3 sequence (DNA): TGTGCCAGCAGCCCAGGGACAGGGGGAAATAATTCACCCCTCCACTTT.

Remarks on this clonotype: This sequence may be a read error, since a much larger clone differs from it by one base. CDR3 DNA sequence: TGCAGCGTTGACTCAGGGTCGGTGGTATTTGGCTACACCTTC. It yields the protein CSVDSGSVVFGYTF. V usage is TRBV29-1 and J usage is TRBJ1-2; tentatively, D is TRBD1 (5 bases). Germline values: CDR1 SQVTM, CDR2 ANQGSEA. The CDR3 totals 14 residues. V lost 3 bases to trimming and J lost 7 bases, with 18 bases between them. The whole variable domain, filled in from reference TRBV29-1 and TRBJ1-2, reads SAVISQKPSRDICQRGTSLTIQCQVDSQVTMMFWYRQQPGQSLTLIATANQGSEATYESGFVIDKFPISRPNLTFSTLTVSNMSPEDSSIYLCSVDSGSVVFGYTFGSGTRLTVV.

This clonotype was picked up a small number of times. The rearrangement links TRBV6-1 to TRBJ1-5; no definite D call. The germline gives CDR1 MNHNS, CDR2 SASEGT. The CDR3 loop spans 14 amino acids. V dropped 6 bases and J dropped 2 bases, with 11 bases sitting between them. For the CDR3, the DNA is TGTGCCAGCAGGCAGTATGGAGGCAATCAGCCCCAGCATTTT. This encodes CASRQYGGNQPQHF.

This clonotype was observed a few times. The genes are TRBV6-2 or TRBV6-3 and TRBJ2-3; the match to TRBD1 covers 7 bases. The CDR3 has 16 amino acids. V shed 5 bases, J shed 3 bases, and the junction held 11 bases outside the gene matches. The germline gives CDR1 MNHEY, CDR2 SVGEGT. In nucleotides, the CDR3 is TGTGCCAGCAGTAACAGGGGACAGATTAGGACAGATACGCAGTATTTT. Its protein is CASSNRGQIRTDTQYF.

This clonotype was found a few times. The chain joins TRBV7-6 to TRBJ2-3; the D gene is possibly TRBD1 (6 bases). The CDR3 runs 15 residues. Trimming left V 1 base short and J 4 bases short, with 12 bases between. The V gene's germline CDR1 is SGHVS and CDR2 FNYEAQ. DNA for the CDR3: TGTGCCAGCAGCTTAGACGCAGGGGCTCCAGATACGCAGTATTTT. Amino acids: CASSLDAGAPDTQYF.

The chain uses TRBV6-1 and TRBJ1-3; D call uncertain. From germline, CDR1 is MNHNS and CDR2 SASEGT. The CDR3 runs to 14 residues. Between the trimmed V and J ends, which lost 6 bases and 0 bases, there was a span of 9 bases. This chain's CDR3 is CASRPALSGNTIYF. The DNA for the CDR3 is TGTGCCAGCAGACCGGCCCTCTCTGGAAACACCATATATTTT.

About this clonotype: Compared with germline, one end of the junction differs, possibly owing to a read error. CDR3 region: CSISATGSAEGGPQHF. The CDR3 coding sequence is TGTTCCATCAGCGCGACAGGTTCAGCAGAGGGGGGTCCCCAGCATTTT. The chain links TRBV10-3 to TRBJ1-5, with D possibly being TRBD1 (6 bases). The CDR3 sequence is 16 residues long. The germline V gene has CDR1 ENHRY and CDR2 SYGVKD.